What follows is one T cell receptor beta chain and its context. Its antigen is undetermined. Only in-frame clones appear in the TCRdb table, and some are missing; sequencing was by immunoSEQ multiplex PCR. This table holds 85,000 to 120,000 clones, about 87% found once. These data belong to a study of cytomegalovirus exposure and HLA in healthy donors. Germline V gene data show CDR1 as SNHLY and CDR2 as FYNNEI. The CDR3 covers 11 residues. V was cut by 10 bases and J by 3 bases, with 10 bases left in between. General study results and limits: Among TCR beta chains, those listed as cytomegalovirus-associated numbered around 180. Confirmation was obtained in vitro that a few CMV-associated chains are specific for CMV antigens.

The chain uses TRBV2 and TRBJ2-7; D is perhaps TRBD1 (6 bases). The sequence derives from a woman between 18 and 29 years old in good health and CMV-seropositive. The sample taken for sequencing was PBMCs. CDR3 sequence reads: CATGQLYEQYF. DNA of the CDR3: TGTGCCACAGGACAGCTCTACGAGCAGTACTTC.